Below are 8 T cell receptor beta chains sequenced from a single sample in a study of hypomethylating agent response in myelodysplastic syndrome. The assay was immunoSEQ multiplex PCR, and TCRdb's table has in-frame clones only and misses some. The sample contains about 4,500 clones, roughly four fifths of which appear only once. Sequenced material: bone marrow, taken before or after starting hypomethylating agent treatment for myelodysplastic syndrome (not recorded which). The receptors originated from a human donor with myelodysplastic syndrome.

The J gene is TRBJ2-7, the V gene TRBV10-3; D possibly corresponds to TRBD2 (6 bases). Germline-derived CDR1 and CDR2 are ENHRY and SYGVKD. V lost 6 bases and J lost 6, with 15 bases in between. The CDR3 runs to 13 residues. The CDR3 DNA sequence: TGTGCCATCAGGAAGACTGTGGGGGGCGAGCAGTACTTC. As protein: CAIRKTVGGEQYF.

The chain employs TRBV28 and TRBJ1-2, with unresolved D. The V gene lost 3 bases and the J gene lost 3 bases, with 14 bases spanning the gap. The CDR3 is made up of 15 amino acids. CDR1 is MDHEN, CDR2 SYDVKM, per germline. CDR3 DNA: TGTGCCAGCAGTTTGGTCTCGGGATGGTACTATGGCTACACCTTC. This gives the protein CASSLVSGWYYGYTF.

The CDR3 nucleotides read TGCGCCAGCAGCCAAGATCCCGAGGGGCGGATTGGCTACACCTTC. Its translation: CASSQDPEGRIGYTF. This chain links TRBV4-3 with TRBJ1-2, with D possibly being TRBD1 (5 bases). Germline CDR1 reads LGHNA; CDR2 reads YSLEER. This CDR3 has 15 residues. Trimming shortened V by 0 bases and J by 7 bases, and 15 bases separated the two germline ends.

V and J are TRBV28 and TRBJ1-2; the D gene is possibly TRBD1 (5 bases). Per the germline V gene, CDR1 is MDHEN and CDR2 is SYDVKM. CDR3 length: 14 residues. The V gene lost 6 bases and the J gene lost 5 bases, with 16 bases spanning the gap. CDR3 sequence (DNA): TGTGCCAGCAGCGATATGACAGAGCTTTATGGCTACACCTTC. Protein product: CASSDMTELYGYTF.

This clone came up a few times. The rearrangement uses TRBV7-9 and TRBJ2-1; 15 bases are shared with TRBD2. The V gene's germline CDR1 is SEHNR and CDR2 FQNEAQ (reference sequence). V shed 5 bases, J shed 8 bases, and the junction held 7 bases outside the gene matches. The CDR3 loop spans 16 amino acids. CDR3 amino acids: CASSPPGLAGGYEQFF. The CDR3 DNA is TGTGCCAGCAGCCCACCGGGACTAGCGGGGGGTTATGAGCAGTTCTTC. The complete variable domain, with remaining parts taken from reference TRBV7-9 and TRBJ2-1, reads DTGVSQNPRHKITKRGQNVTFRCDPISEHNRLYWYRQTLGQGPEFLTYFQNEAQLEKSRLLSDRFSAERPKGSFSTLEIQRTEQGDSAMYLCASSPPGLAGGYEQFFGPGTRLTVL.

The chain recombines TRBV6-5 with TRBJ1-5, with D maybe TRBD1 (5 bases). Trimming removed 0 bases at V and 1 base at J, with 7 bases between. Germline loops: CDR1 MNHEY, CDR2 SVGAGI. This CDR3 is built from 15 residues. The CDR3 sequence is CASSYSRTSNQPQHF. CDR3 in DNA: TGTGCCAGCAGTTACTCAAGGACAAGCAATCAGCCCCAGCATTTT.

The chain uses TRBV5-6 and TRBJ2-3; TRBD2 matches at 11 bases. This CDR3 has 16 residues. Germline CDR1 is SGHDT and CDR2 is YYEEEE. V shed 2 bases and J 5 bases; nucleotides not matched to a gene: 7. As DNA, the CDR3 is TGTGCCAGCAGCTTTAAGACTAGCGGGGACCTAGATACGCAGTATTTT. Protein sequence: CASSFKTSGDLDTQYF.

The CDR3 sequence: CASSRSGEYNEQFF. For the CDR3, the DNA is TGCGCCAGCAGCCGTAGCGGGGAGTACAATGAGCAGTTCTTC. The J gene is TRBJ2-1, the V gene TRBV5-1, with TRBD2 identical over 8 bases. Germline V gene data show CDR1 as SGHRS and CDR2 as YFSETQ. The CDR3 contains 14 residues. The V gene end was trimmed by 4 bases and the J gene end by 4 bases; junction bases not matched to a gene: 4.